One and the same sample provided the 23 T cell receptor beta chains below, sequenced in a study of OX40 agonist ivuxolimab in advanced cancers. TCRdb keeps only in-frame clones here, not all; method: immunoSEQ multiplex PCR. The repertoire holds 71,000 or so clones, with approximately 89% as singletons. The specimen was CD4+ or CD8+ T cells sorted from blood, collected in a trial of the OX40 agonist ivuxolimab. The source is an adult with an advanced solid tumor such as melanoma, head and neck, liver or kidney cancer.

The chain recombines TRBV19 with TRBJ1-1; D unresolved. The CDR3 spans 13 residues. CDR1 is LNHDA, CDR2 SQIVND, per germline (reference sequence). V was pared by 8 bases and J by 6 bases, with 16 bases between. The CDR3, as DNA: TGTGCCAGTCCTCGGTGGGTTGTCGCTGAAGCTTTCTTT. Translated, it gives CASPRWVVAEAFF.

CDR3 sequence: CASSELRVSYNSPLHF. DNA for the CDR3: TGTGCCAGCAGTGAACTGAGGGTTTCCTATAATTCACCCCTCCACTTT. The chain links TRBV6-1 to TRBJ1-6; D call uncertain. Germline-derived CDR1 and CDR2 are MNHNS and SASEGT. The CDR3 length is 16 residues. V lost 2 bases to trimming and J lost 1 base, with 9 bases between them.

V and J are TRBV27 and TRBJ2-1; TRBD2 matches 10 bases. CDR1 is MNHEY, CDR2 SMNVEV, per germline (reference sequence). With 5 bases clipped from V and 5 bases from J, the junction kept 12 bases outside the gene matches. The CDR3 is made up of 17 amino acids. In nucleotides, the CDR3 is TGTGCCAGCAGTCCCCTCTATAGCGGGAGGATAAACAATGAGCAGTTCTTC. This gives the protein CASSPLYSGRINNEQFF.

For this clone: Other DNA sequences from this sample encode an identical CDR3 as well. The chain couples TRBV5-1 to TRBJ2-3; TRBD1 is a possible D gene (6 bases). Germline CDR1 SGHRS, CDR2 YFSETQ. CDR3 length: 14 amino acids. V lost 4 bases, J lost 0 bases, and 9 bases lay in between. The CDR3 region has the DNA TGCGCCAGCAGCCTCGGACAGAGCACAGATACGCAGTATTTT. Encoded protein: CASSLGQSTDTQYF.

The rearrangement links TRBV6-5 to TRBJ1-4; no clear D gene. V lost 5 bases, J lost 5 bases, and 12 bases lay in between. CDR1 is MNHEY and CDR2 is SVGAGI in the germline V gene. The CDR3 is 14 residues long. The CDR3 DNA follows: TGTGCCAGCAGTCTTCTCGACGGAAATGAAAAACTGTTTTTT. This encodes CASSLLDGNEKLFF.

V usage is TRBV4-1 and J usage is TRBJ2-7; 8 bases match TRBD1. From germline, CDR1 is MGHRA and CDR2 YSYEKL. The length of the CDR3 is 15 residues. Germline trimming cut 6 bases from V and 3 bases from J; bases unmatched to any gene: 10. The CDR3 region is CASRPDRGGDYEQYF. The CDR3, as DNA: TGCGCCAGCAGACCCGACAGGGGAGGTGACTACGAGCAGTACTTC.

The CDR3 DNA reads as TGTGCCAGCAGAGTCAGTCTTCAAGGGTCTGAAGCTTTCTTT. Translating gives CASRVSLQGSEAFF. The rearrangement uses TRBV28 and TRBJ1-1; D unclear. The CDR3 loop spans 14 amino acids. Germline V gene lookup returns CDR1 MDHEN and CDR2 SYDVKM. With 6 bases removed from V and 6 bases from J, the gap between germline ends came to 17 bases.

The gene calls are TRBV11-1 and TRBJ2-7; 13 bases are a match to TRBD2. The J segment lost 7 bases and the V segment lost 5 bases, leaving 14 bases of the junction unmatched. In germline, CDR1 is SGHAT, CDR2 FQDESV (reference sequence). CDR3 size: 17 residues. CDR3: CASSLTGGLAGAREQYF. The DNA of the CDR3 is TGTGCCAGCAGCCTTACGGGAGGACTAGCGGGAGCAAGGGAGCAGTACTTC.

The gene calls are TRBV5-1 and TRBJ2-1; D may be TRBD1 or TRBD2 (7 bases each). Germline V gene data show CDR1 as SGHRS and CDR2 as YFSETQ. Trimming removed 2 bases from V and 5 bases from J, with 14 bases in between. This CDR3 is built from 15 residues. CDR3 bases: TGCGCCAGCAGCTTACGGGACAGCGGGAACAATGAGCAGTTCTTC. Residues: CASSLRDSGNNEQFF. The complete variable domain, with remaining parts taken from reference TRBV5-1 and TRBJ2-1, reads KAGVTQTPRYLIKTRGQQVTLSCSPISGHRSVSWYQQTPGQGLQFLFEYFSETQRNKGNFPGRFSGRQFSNSRSEMNVSTLELGDSALYLCASSLRDSGNNEQFFGPGTRLTVL.

This CDR3 is CASSYELGGFYEQYF. DNA of the CDR3: TGTGCCAGCAGTTATGAGCTAGGGGGTTTCTACGAGCAGTACTTC. This chain joins TRBV6-6 and TRBJ2-7, with D perhaps matching TRBD1 (6 bases). This CDR3 contains 15 residues. The V end was cut by 3 bases, the J end by 3 bases, with 15 bases between. Germline CDR1 reads MNHNY; CDR2 reads SVGAGI (reference sequence).

This chain uses TRBV19 with TRBJ1-4; D may be TRBD1 (6 bases). CDR3 length: 14 amino acids. V lost 3 bases and J 7 bases, leaving 12 bases between the germline ends. The germline V gene has CDR1 LNHDA and CDR2 SQIVND (reference sequence). CDR3 DNA: TGTGCCAGTAGTATGGGGGGGCCAGGTGAAAAACTGTTTTTT. Amino acid sequence: CASSMGGPGEKLFF.

This clone was picked up one time. The chain is built from TRBV7-6 and TRBJ2-5; D not resolved. Trimming left V 1 base short and J 4 bases short, with 7 bases between. The CDR3 loop spans 13 amino acids. Germline V CDR1 and CDR2: SGHVS, FNYEAQ. Here the CDR3 reads CASSLGPPETQYF. The CDR3 coding sequence is TGTGCCAGCAGCTTAGGCCCCCCAGAGACCCAGTACTTC.

CDR3 coding DNA: TGTGCCAGCACCCGTATAGGATCCTACAATGAGCAGTTCTTC. Translated: CASTRIGSYNEQFF. The rearrangement uses TRBV27 and TRBJ2-1; D is undetermined. Trimming stripped 7 bases from V and 1 base from J, with 11 bases between. This CDR3 spans 14 amino acids. Germline V lookup: CDR1 MNHEY, CDR2 SMNVEV (reference sequence).

This CDR3 reads CASSPAGGYEQYF. CDR3 bases: TGTGCCAGCAGCCCAGCGGGAGGTTACGAGCAGTACTTC. The chain is built from TRBV11-2 and TRBJ2-5; 9 bases are a match to TRBD2. The J call is in doubt because the DNA end fits TRBJ2-7 better. This CDR3 has 13 amino acids. Germline V gives CDR1 SGHAT, CDR2 FQNNGV.

The V call is TRBV6-5, the J call TRBJ2-1; no clear D. V was pared by 4 bases and J by 7 bases, with 8 bases between. Germline V gene sequence: CDR1 MNHEY, CDR2 SVGAGI. The CDR3 contains 12 residues. CDR3 amino acids: CASSSTVNEQFF. CDR3 DNA sequence: TGTGCCAGCAGTTCAACGGTGAATGAGCAGTTCTTC.

The chain employs TRBV28 and TRBJ1-5, with 8 bases lining up with TRBD1. This CDR3 region has 16 residues. CDR1 is MDHEN, CDR2 SYDVKM, per germline. The junction had 8 bases not matched to a gene; V was cut back by 4 bases and J by 3 bases. CDR3 loop: CASSSTGTGLNQPQHF. The CDR3 DNA is TGTGCCAGCAGTTCCACCGGGACAGGACTCAATCAGCCCCAGCATTTT.

The chain combines TRBV6-1 with TRBJ2-1; TRBD2 aligns across 10 bases. Germline-derived CDR1 and CDR2 are MNHNS and SASEGT. J was trimmed by 9 bases and V by 3 bases; bases with no gene match: 5. This CDR3 is 14 amino acids long. CDR3 loop: CASSELAGVSEQFF. For the CDR3, the DNA is TGTGCCAGCAGTGAGCTAGCGGGAGTCAGTGAGCAGTTCTTC.

The V and J genes are TRBV7-2 and TRBJ2-2, with D maybe TRBD1 (6 bases). V gave up 5 bases and J gave up 0 bases, with 13 bases separating them. The CDR3 is 16 amino acids. Per germline, CDR1 SGHTA and CDR2 FQGNSA. CDR3 loop: CASSVTGTANTGELFF. The CDR3 coding sequence is TGTGCCAGCAGCGTAACAGGGACCGCGAACACCGGGGAGCTGTTTTTT.

J is TRBJ2-2 and V is TRBV4-3, with D perhaps TRBD1 (5 bases). CDR3 size: 16 residues. Germline assignment: CDR1 LGHNA and CDR2 YSLEER. With 0 bases removed from V and 1 base from J, the gap between germline ends came to 9 bases. The CDR3 nucleotides read TGCGCCAGCAGCCAAGAATGGGGCCTGAACACCGGGGAGCTGTTTTTT. Its protein product is CASSQEWGLNTGELFF.

The table lists this clone with a count of one. Other nucleotide sequences in the sample specify the same CDR3. The chain is built from TRBV18 and TRBJ2-7; maybe TRBD2 (5 bases). The CDR3 spans 13 residues. V was pared by 6 bases and J by 1 base, with 10 bases between. Germline CDR1 and CDR2: KGHSH and LQKENI. Here the CDR3 DNA reads TGTGCCAGCTCTCCCCCGGGGTCCTACGAGCAGTACTTC. Residues: CASSPPGSYEQYF.

This clone was detected only once. A read error may account for a junction end that differs from germline. The gene calls are TRBV29-1 and TRBJ2-7; tentatively, D is TRBD1 (6 bases). The CDR3 runs 11 residues. In germline, CDR1 is SQVTM, CDR2 ANQGSEA. Here the CDR3 DNA reads TGCAGCGTTGGTGTTGGACAGTCTCAGCACTTC. Translating gives CSVGVGQSQHF.

The rearrangement uses TRBV2 and TRBJ1-2; no reliable D call. V lost 2 bases to trimming and J lost 4 bases, with 11 bases between them. The CDR3 contains 14 residues. The germline gives CDR1 SNHLY, CDR2 FYNNEI. CDR3 nucleotide sequence: TGTGCCAGCAGTGAATTGGAAATGGGCTATGGCTACACCTTC. Protein: CASSELEMGYGYTF.

The chain couples TRBV9 to TRBJ2-1; 12 bases agree with TRBD2. Germline CDR1 and CDR2: SGDLS and YYNGEE. CDR3 length: 15 amino acids. J lost 8 bases, V lost 0 bases, and 3 bases had no gene match. CDR3 region: CASSVGLAGGHEQFF. CDR3 coding DNA: TGTGCCAGCAGCGTAGGGCTAGCGGGGGGGCATGAGCAGTTCTTC.